This T cell receptor (beta chain) was documented in a study of cytomegalovirus exposure and HLA in healthy donors (dated by TCRdb to between 2016 and 2019). The study in broad terms: An earlier analysis of some 550 of the donors reported roughly 270 Gb of sequence data and more than 90 million unique TCR beta sequences from 150 million to 200 million T cells. Donor age, sex, ethnicity and CMV serostatus were compiled alongside the repertoire data. An earlier analysis of 587 of the donors used high-throughput TCR beta sequencing to judge whether each TCR beta V gene segment behaved as functional or pseudogenic. The T cell repertoires of some 700 subjects were profiled by immunosequencing and related to cytomegalovirus serostatus. Among the 398 genotyped donors, around 81% belonged to the genetic ancestry cluster associated with self-reported Caucasian donors. A later analysis re-analyzed previously published TCR beta repertoires from several hundred donors and added high-resolution HLA genotyping to study TCR occurrence patterns. On average, roughly 200,000 unique TCR beta nucleotide sequences were sequenced per donor among a few hundred genotyped donors of the cohort, with roughly a sixth of those sequences being non-productive. The study aimed to test whether signatures of past pathogen exposure could be identified by cataloging public T cell receptors. In a later genetic analysis, genome-wide SNP genotypes for about 65% of the 666 donors were used, and that subset was treated as a discovery cohort. Approximately 330 gigabases of sequencing data and around 88 million unique TCR sequences made up an early release that covered about 640 HLA-typed donors. Every repertoire in the discovery cohort had been generated on one and the same sequencing platform. HLA typing included class I and class II loci at four-digit resolution. To predict cytomegalovirus infection status, the study brought together high-throughput TCR immunosequencing, statistical association of individual TCRs with disease status, and machine learning. Typing coverage differed by locus: A, B, C, DRB1 and DQB1 were typed in about 620-630 donors, DQA1 in around 500, DPA1 in 600 to 610, and DPB1 in 400 to 490. Because of strong linkage in the cohort, a few DR-DQ haplotypes were treated as single units for association and clustering. Rather than using new phenotypic data, the later analysis identified candidate immune exposures from TCR beta sequences and from how often those sequences occurred across donors. Along with the approximately 620-subject first cohort, a separate validation cohort of about 110 different subjects was used.

On the study overall, not on this receptor specifically: In a later genetic analysis, a missense DCLRE1C variant was associated with V-gene and J-gene trimming of TCR beta chains, and the association was replicated in an independent cohort. The 87-base-pair reads could not distinguish some IMGT-functional V segments, including TRBV6-2 and TRBV6-3, so those segments were excluded. Immune exposure information for the cohort was limited to CMV serostatus. A later analysis found that HLA-associated TCR beta chains were more clonally expanded and had lower generation probabilities than equally common non-associated chains. In a later analysis, the rate of TCR association differed among HLA loci, with DRB1 alleles having the most associated TCRs and HLA-C alleles having the fewest. A further reported finding was that TCR beta sequences accurately predicted the HLA-A and HLA-B alleles for most subjects in the first cohort. In an earlier analysis of around 500 of the donors, most TCR beta V segments appeared in productive rearrangements about 87% or about 30% of the time, broadly matching IMGT annotations. Linkage disequilibrium might explain the correlated functional status among segregating V segments, but an unknown experimental factor could not be excluded. The earlier analysis of some 540 of the donors excluded over 15 rarely observed V segments, including chromosome 9 orphons, because counts were too low. When HLA alleles, especially DR and DQ, strongly co-occurred, attributing TCR associations to individual alleles was difficult. A cluster of highly shared sequence variants was judged likely to be a technical artifact of the sequencing pipeline. The cohort was sequenced for TCR beta chains only, and without alpha or paired-chain data the features that could be detected were limited. According to the authors, the approach could potentially be generalized to other disease states and immunological phenotypes. Compared with the roughly 670-donor mean, donors in an Asian-associated ancestry cluster had fewer N-insertions in productive TCRs, according to a later genetic analysis. In a later analysis, more than 15,000 TCR beta sequences were associated with specific HLA alleles at a false discovery rate of 0.05. The presence/absence analyses assumed that sequencing depth was roughly uniform across donors, and that assumption may not be true. HLA typing was unavailable for some donors at each locus, so association tests used only the typed subset. A few of the identified cytomegalovirus-associated TCR beta chains were confirmed in vitro to be specific for cytomegalovirus antigens. A later analysis reported that several top co-occurrence clusters appeared linked to parvovirus B19, influenza, CMV and Epstein-Barr virus. The study listed 150 to 200 TCR beta chains as associated with cytomegalovirus. Most TCR sequences were observed very rarely across donors, whereas some public TCRs were present in many individuals. The classifier was reported to diagnose cytomegalovirus status with high specificity and sensitivity in both the original cohort and the validation cohort. According to a later analysis, most CMV-associated TCR beta chains appeared to be HLA-restricted, and the HLA associations seemed to be driven largely by CMV exposure.

In total, 666 healthy bone marrow donors made up the cohort. At the time of sampling, every cohort member was nominally healthy, though immune exposures that went unrecorded were likely present. The donor was CMV seronegative and was included in the group of a few hundred seronegative cohort members. Each donor provided a peripheral blood sample, and peripheral blood mononuclear cells were used for TCR beta sequencing. The Qiagen DNeasy Blood Extraction Kit was used to extract genomic DNA from the blood cell samples. Receptor libraries were prepared by the immunoSEQ multiplex PCR assay. For the multiplex PCR, a mixture combining 60 forward primers for TCR Vbeta segments and 13 reverse primers for TCR Jbeta segments was used. A multiplex PCR assay on genomic DNA amplified the CDR3 region of rearranged TCR beta genes. Amplified TCR beta libraries were sequenced as 87-base-pair reads on the Illumina HiSeq System. In the authors' own workflow: In a later analysis, tens of millions of unique TCR beta chains were counted across the 500 to 700 repertoires, and roughly 11 million of these chains were shared by at least two donors. Raw reads were error-corrected and collapsed into unique sequences by a nearest-neighbor algorithm in which closely related sequences were merged to remove PCR and sequencing errors. To assign V, D and J gene segments, CDR3 sequences were aligned to IMGT reference sequences. For a sequence to be retained, a match of at least six nucleotides was required to both a V gene segment and a J gene segment. A rearrangement was called productive if the CDR3 had no stop codons and remained in frame with V and J, and every other rearrangement was called non-productive. CDR3 was defined according to IMGT convention as the region running from the second conserved V-encoded cysteine to the conserved J-encoded phenylalanine. The earlier analysis of approximately 500 of the donors excluded sequences that lacked an unambiguous match to a single V gene segment. An earlier analysis of some 500 of the donors classified V segments as functional when productive rearrangements were above 56.7% and as segregating when the standard deviation between donors was above 5%. To diagnose cytomegalovirus status from the catalog of TCR beta chain sequences, a statistical classification framework was built. V and J gene assignment, in a later analysis, came from comparing TCR nucleotide sequences with IMGT/GENE-DB human TR gene sequences. A later analysis assigned CDR3 sequences and most-parsimonious VDJ recombination scenarios with the TCRdist pipeline. In a later analysis, each TCR beta chain was defined by its CDR3 amino acid sequence together with its V-gene family, and reads without a unique V-gene family were excluded. In a later analysis, 450 to 600 highly shared, low-generation-probability nucleotide sequences were removed to address suspected cross-contamination and a sequencing artifact. A later analysis calculated a clonal expansion index for each public chain from normalized within-repertoire ranks of inferred template counts. A later analysis computed generation probabilities with a VDJ recombination model fitted to out-of-frame rearrangements, and checked the results against IGoR. A later analysis scored TCR-TCR, TCR-HLA and TCR-CMV co-occurrence with hypergeometric tests, applying a repertoire-size bias correction to TCR pairs. False discovery rates were estimated in a later analysis by permuting HLA or CMV assignments 20 times. In a later analysis, co-occurring TCRs were grouped using DBSCAN, with TCRdist sequence similarity added in when clustering inside HLA-allele-positive subsets. For co-occurrence clustering, repertoires with fewer than 30,000 or more than 120,000 public chains were excluded, along with roughly 5 repertoires with anomalous nucleotide sharing. The table was pulled from immuneACCESS by TCRdb, which kept in-frame rearrangements only. Such tables lose some clones; where checked, under half of the loss comes from unresolved V genes, and the rest has no known cause. The DNA was the basis for D and trimming; V, J and clone size are from that table. The sample includes 150,000 to 200,000 clones, with 70% to 80% observed a single time. Less than 2.5% of the sample is in the top ten clones.

V is pruned by 1 base and J by 0 bases, leaving 10 bases of the junction without a gene match. The germline V gene encodes CDR1 SEHNR and CDR2 FQNEAQ (reference sequence). The CDR3 covers 18 residues, taking in both the cysteine and the phenylalanine. Only the CDR3 DNA stays, 54 bases, in frame from base 1. Points on this clone: The antigen it recognizes is unknown. Per-base quality was not reported, and no clone a single base away is much larger than it.

Sequencing was carried out using PBMCs. The V and J genes are TRBV7-9 and TRBJ1-1; 8 central bases correspond to TRBD1. The sequence derives from a woman aged 45-65 years in good health and CMV-seronegative. The CDR3 protein is CASSLGKDRVGVNTEAFF. The nucleotide sequence is given as TGTGCCAGCAGCTTAGGGAAGGACAGGGTTGGGGTGAACACTGAAGCTTTCTTT.